This T cell receptor beta chain was captured by sequencing in a study of T cells in Graves' hyperthyroidism and ophthalmopathy. Study outcomes and limitations: Onset of ophthalmopathy came a median about 6.5 months after the model predicted it.

In regard to this clonotype: Its target is unknown.

There were TCR beta CDR3 regions amplified from RNA transcripts. A first-round RT-PCR of the TCR CDR3 used the HTBI primer set. TCRdb fed the multiplex PCR reads into MiXCR, producing one record per CDR3 protein. The sample holds 400,000 to 550,000 distinct CDR3 sequences, approximately 25% seen once. CDR1 SGHAT and CDR2 FQNNGV come from the germline V gene. V shed 4 bases and J 4 bases; nucleotides not matched to a gene: 11. This CDR3 is built from 17 residues. Clinicians diagnosed patients from clinical symptoms, serum thyroxine and TRAb, thyroid ultrasound and orbital computed tomography. The sample comprised blood. This sequence joins TRBV11-2 and TRBJ2-2; TRBD1 agrees at 8 bases. This TCR was sampled from a woman aged 30 to 39 with Graves' ophthalmopathy. As DNA, the CDR3 is TGTGCCAGCAGCTCGGTCGGACAGGGCCTGATCACCGGGGAGCTGTTTTTT. Translated: CASSSVGQGLITGELFF.